Presented here are 27 T cell receptor beta chains from one specimen sequenced in a study of OX40 agonist ivuxolimab in advanced cancers. Repertoires were generated with immunoSEQ multiplex PCR, while TCRdb's copy carries only in-frame clones and drops some. The table records tens of thousands of clones, 80% to 90% of them present only once. The sequencing here drew on CD4+ or CD8+ T cells sorted from blood, taken in a trial of the OX40 agonist ivuxolimab. The receptors come from an adult with an advanced solid tumor such as melanoma, head and neck, liver or kidney cancer.

This chain joins TRBV27 and TRBJ2-7; no definite D call. Germline lookup yields CDR1 MNHEY and CDR2 SMNVEV (reference sequence). The CDR3 loop spans 11 amino acids. Trimming pared 7 bases from V and 2 bases from J, leaving 6 bases between. CDR3 residues: CASIPTYEQYF. The CDR3 DNA sequence: TGTGCCAGCATCCCCACCTACGAGCAGTACTTC.

The rearrangement joins TRBV10-3 to TRBJ2-2; possibly TRBD2 for D (6 bases). The CDR3 is 17 amino acids. Germline V gene sequence: CDR1 ENHRY, CDR2 SYGVKD. Trimming left V 3 bases short and J 5 bases short, with 19 bases between. The CDR3 loop reads CAISDPRGGVGTGELFF. The DNA of the CDR3 is TGTGCCATCAGTGACCCCCGTGGCGGGGTGGGGACCGGGGAGCTGTTTTTT.

The J gene is TRBJ1-1, the V gene TRBV5-6, with 7 nucleotides matching TRBD1. The CDR3 length is 15 residues. Germline trimming cut 5 bases from V and 5 bases from J; bases unmatched to any gene: 12. Germline CDR1 and CDR2: SGHDT and YYEEEE. In DNA form, the CDR3 reads TGTGCCAGCAGGTACGGACAGGTCAAGGGGACTGAAGCTTTCTTT. Its protein product is CASRYGQVKGTEAFF.

V gene TRBV6-5 combines with J gene TRBJ1-1; D might be TRBD1 (6 bases). V was pared by 6 bases and J by 3 bases, with 8 bases between. Germline V gene data show CDR1 as MNHEY and CDR2 as SVGAGI. The CDR3 consists of 12 residues. The CDR3 loop reads CASRNRDTEAFF. The DNA of the CDR3 is TGTGCCAGCAGAAACAGGGACACTGAAGCTTTCTTT.

V and J are TRBV5-1 and TRBJ2-3, with D possibly matching TRBD2 (6 bases). This CDR3 spans 14 amino acids. The germline V gene encodes CDR1 SGHRS and CDR2 YFSETQ. Trimming left V 6 bases short and J 5 bases short, with 16 bases between. CDR3 amino acids: CASTRESVVDTQYF. The DNA of the CDR3 is TGCGCCAGCACTCGGGAGTCGGTCGTAGATACGCAGTATTTT.

The V and J genes are TRBV30 and TRBJ2-2, with D tentatively TRBD2 (5 bases). Per the germline V gene, CDR1 is GTSNPN and CDR2 is SVGIG (reference sequence). V lost 3 bases, J lost 4 bases, and 12 bases lay in between. The CDR3 is made up of 14 amino acids. The CDR3 DNA is TGTGCCTGGAGGAAAGCGAGGGTCACCGGGGAGCTGTTTTTT. Its translation: CAWRKARVTGELFF.

The chain is built from TRBV5-1 and TRBJ2-2; the match to TRBD2 covers 7 bases. V lost 1 base, J lost 1 base, and 4 bases stayed unmatched. This CDR3 spans 16 amino acids. Looked up from germline, CDR1 is SGHRS and CDR2 is YFSETQ. The chain's CDR3 is CASSLLASGNTGELFF. The CDR3 region has the DNA TGCGCCAGCAGCTTGCTGGCTAGCGGGAACACCGGGGAGCTGTTTTTT.

V and J are TRBV9 and TRBJ1-2, with D maybe TRBD1 (5 bases). The V end lost 4 bases, the J end lost 8 bases, and 30 bases lay between the germline ends. This CDR3 region has 18 residues. The V gene's germline CDR1 is SGDLS and CDR2 YYNGEE. The CDR3 reads CASSSRRSSGGIVMGYTF. For the CDR3, the DNA is TGTGCCAGCAGCTCCCGTAGGAGTTCGGGGGGTATAGTAATGGGCTACACCTTC.

V and J are TRBV13 and TRBJ2-5, with D perhaps matching TRBD1 (5 bases). Germline V gives CDR1 PRHDT, CDR2 FYEKMQ (reference sequence). Trimming cost V 3 bases and J 2 bases, with 10 bases left between them. There are 14 residues in the CDR3. The CDR3 here is CASSLMTDQETQYF. The CDR3 DNA reads as TGTGCCAGCAGCTTGATGACAGATCAAGAGACCCAGTACTTC.

The CDR3 protein is CASELQGERTEAFF. CDR3 sequence (DNA): TGTGCCAGTGAACTCCAGGGGGAGAGGACTGAAGCTTTCTTT. This chain uses TRBV2 with TRBJ1-1; TRBD1 aligns across 7 bases. Germline trimming cut 9 bases from V and 5 bases from J; bases unmatched to any gene: 12. The CDR3 runs to 14 residues. The germline CDR1 and CDR2 sequences are SNHLY and FYNNEI. Full variable domain (missing parts from reference TRBV2 and TRBJ1-1): EPEVTQTPSHQVTQMGQEVILRCVPISNHLYFYWYRQILGQKVEFLVSFYNNEISEKSEIFDDQFSVERPDGSNFTLKIRSTKLEDSAMYFCASELQGERTEAFFGQGTRLTVV.

Details on this clone: Relative to the germline gene, one junction end is altered; a read error may explain this. This CDR3 is CASSRAGVVNEQFF. The CDR3 bases are TGTGCTAGCAGCCGAGCGGGAGTGGTCAATGAGCAGTTCTTC. The chain is built from TRBV7-7 and TRBJ2-1, with 8 bases lining up with TRBD2. Germline lookup yields CDR1 SSHAT and CDR2 FNYEAQ (reference sequence). The CDR3 extends over 14 amino acids.

The V gene is TRBV5-6, the J gene TRBJ1-6; perhaps TRBD1 as D (5 bases). The CDR3 runs to 16 residues. The V end was cut by 3 bases, the J end by 13 bases, with 23 bases between. Germline CDR1 reads SGHDT; CDR2 reads YYEEEE. This chain's CDR3 is CASSSRGGLIHFPLHF. The DNA for the CDR3 is TGTGCCAGCAGCTCGCGTGGGGGATTAATTCATTTCCCCCTCCACTTT.

V usage is TRBV2 and J usage is TRBJ2-7; 7 nucleotides match TRBD1. Germline V lookup: CDR1 SNHLY, CDR2 FYNNEI. The V segment lost 6 bases and the J segment 8 bases; nucleotides outside the gene matches: 10. The CDR3 is 13 residues long. In DNA, the CDR3 is TGTGCCAGCAGAAACAGGGGTCGGGTTCAGCAGTACTTC. This sequence encodes CASRNRGRVQQYF.

The sample holds a few counts of this clone. V is TRBV2 and J is TRBJ1-2; D is unclear. Germline-derived CDR1 and CDR2 are SNHLY and FYNNEI. V lost 7 bases to trimming and J lost 0 bases, with 15 bases between them. The CDR3 sequence is 15 residues long. The CDR3 is CASTGFGRSNYGYTF. The CDR3 coding sequence is TGTGCCAGCACTGGTTTCGGACGTTCTAACTATGGCTACACCTTC.

This clone was detected once. V gene TRBV6-1 combines with J gene TRBJ2-7, with D unclear. CDR1 MNHNS and CDR2 SASEGT come from the germline V gene. V lost 1 base and J 8 bases, leaving 12 bases between the germline ends. There are 13 residues in the CDR3. The CDR3 sequence: CASSEGYQWKQYF. CDR3 DNA: TGTGCCAGCAGTGAAGGGTATCAGTGGAAGCAGTACTTC.

The chain recombines TRBV29-1 with TRBJ2-7, with D possibly TRBD2 on 6 matching bases. The germline CDR1 and CDR2 sequences are SQVTM and ANQGSEA. The CDR3 covers 12 residues. Trimming took off 7 bases at V and 3 bases at J, with 13 bases between the two ends. CDR3 DNA sequence: TGCAGCGGCGGGGACGGGGGCTACGAGCAGTACTTC. Protein product: CSGGDGGYEQYF.

This clone was seen only once. The chain combines TRBV28 with TRBJ2-5; TRBD1 matches 9 bases. The CDR3 is 15 amino acids. The germline CDR1 and CDR2 sequences are MDHEN and SYDVKM. V lost 5 bases and J lost 3; bases outside the gene matches: 7. The CDR3 nucleotides read TGTGCCAGCAGTGGGCCGGGGACAGGGAAAGAGACCCAGTACTTC. It codes for CASSGPGTGKETQYF. Drawing the rest from reference TRBV28 and TRBJ2-5, the complete variable domain is DVKVTQSSRYLVKRTGEKVFLECVQDMDHENMFWYRQDPGLGLRLIYFSYDVKMKEKGDIPEGYSVSREKKERFSLILESASTNQTSMYLCASSGPGTGKETQYFGPGTRLLVL.

This chain links TRBV7-2 with TRBJ1-2, with no clear D. Per germline, CDR1 SGHTA and CDR2 FQGNSA. The CDR3 runs 12 residues. With 2 bases removed from V and 4 bases from J, the gap between germline ends came to 5 bases. CDR3 loop: CASSLNSYGYTF. CDR3 DNA: TGTGCCAGCAGCTTAAACAGCTATGGCTACACCTTC.

V gene TRBV6-4 combines with J gene TRBJ1-1; 8 nucleotides line up with TRBD1. Looked up from germline, CDR1 is MRHNA and CDR2 is SNTAGT. Trimming took 5 bases from V and 4 from J; bases not matched to a gene: 6. The CDR3 has 14 residues. Written as DNA, the CDR3 is TGTGCCAGCAGTCCGGGACAGGAGGGCACTGAAGCTTTCTTT. Protein sequence: CASSPGQEGTEAFF.

The V call is TRBV6-5, the J call TRBJ1-1; TRBD1 matches 7 bases. CDR3 length: 13 amino acids. Looked up from germline, CDR1 is MNHEY and CDR2 is SVGAGI. V shed 7 bases and J 4 bases; nucleotides not matched to a gene: 6. The CDR3 sequence: CASTQQGFTEAFF. DNA for the CDR3: TGTGCCAGCACCCAACAGGGGTTCACTGAAGCTTTCTTT.

The CDR3 here is CASSFPTDMNTEAFF. The CDR3 DNA follows: TGTGCCAGCAGCTTCCCGACGGACATGAACACTGAAGCTTTCTTT. This chain links TRBV7-2 with TRBJ1-1, with a tentative D call TRBD1 (5 bases). The CDR3 is 15 amino acids. The V and J ends lost 3 bases and 0 bases respectively, with 11 bases between them. The germline gives CDR1 SGHTA, CDR2 FQGNSA.

This chain joins TRBV6-5 and TRBJ1-2, with a possible D match to TRBD1 (5 bases). The germline V gene encodes CDR1 MNHEY and CDR2 SVGAGI. The ends were cut back, 7 bases at V and 4 bases at J, with 19 bases in the middle. The CDR3 is 15 amino acids. The chain's CDR3 is CASTRGGSRGYGYTF. DNA of the CDR3: TGTGCCAGCACCCGGGGGGGGTCGCGGGGCTATGGCTACACCTTC.

The rearrangement uses TRBV5-8 and TRBJ1-2; TRBD1 might be the D (5 bases). The CDR3 consists of 13 residues. With 4 bases removed from V and 4 bases from J, the gap between germline ends came to 11 bases. CDR1 and CDR2 (germline): SGHTS, YDEGEE. For the CDR3, the DNA is TGTGCCAGCAGCCCGGACGGGACCTATGGCTACACCTTC. This codes for CASSPDGTYGYTF.

V gene TRBV5-5 combines with J gene TRBJ2-1; D not certain. This CDR3 has 11 residues. The V gene lost 2 bases and the J gene lost 3 bases, with 0 bases spanning the gap. Germline CDR1 SGHKS, CDR2 YYEKEE (reference sequence). The CDR3 here is CASSFYNEQFF. The DNA of the CDR3 is TGTGCCAGCAGCTTCTACAATGAGCAGTTCTTC. Full variable domain (missing parts from reference TRBV5-5 and TRBJ2-1): DAGVTQSPTHLIKTRGQQVTLRCSPISGHKSVSWYQQVLGQGPQFIFQYYEKEERGRGNFPDRFSARQFPNYSSELNVNALLLGDSALYLCASSFYNEQFFGPGTRLTVL.

V and J are TRBV19 and TRBJ1-2, with a tentative D call TRBD1 (5 bases). The V end lost 5 bases, the J end lost 3 bases, and 7 bases lay between the germline ends. The CDR3 is 12 residues long. Germline CDR1 is LNHDA and CDR2 is SQIVND (reference sequence). The CDR3 DNA reads TGTGCCAGTAGTTTGACAGACTATGGCTACACCTTC. Its protein product is CASSLTDYGYTF.

V usage is TRBV7-3 and J usage is TRBJ1-3; D is unclear. In germline, CDR1 is SGHTA, CDR2 FQGTGA. Trimming took off 0 bases at V and 6 bases at J, with 6 bases between the two ends. The CDR3 has 13 amino acids. The CDR3 region has the DNA TGTGCCAGCAGCTTAACACCCGAAAACACCATATATTTT. It specifies CASSLTPENTIYF.

The chain employs TRBV7-2 and TRBJ2-1; 9 positions match TRBD1. The CDR3 contains 13 residues. V was pared by 5 bases and J by 9 bases, with 5 bases of the junction left unmatched. CDR1 SGHTA and CDR2 FQGNSA come from the germline V gene. The CDR3 loop reads CASSVQGAGEQFF. The CDR3 coding sequence is TGTGCCAGCAGCGTACAGGGGGCGGGTGAGCAGTTCTTC. The full variable domain, with the rest looked up from reference TRBV7-2 and TRBJ2-1, is GAGVSQSPSNKVTEKGKDVELRCDPISGHTALYWYRQSLGQGLEFLIYFQGNSAPDKSGLPSDRFSAERTGGSVSTLTIQRTQQEDSAVYLCASSVQGAGEQFFGPGTRLTVL.